Listed below are T cell receptor beta chains from one sample, sequenced in a study of blood T cells in healthy people across ages. TCRdb independently ran MiXCR on the 5' RACE reads; one entry per CDR3 protein. The sample holds around 1,800,000 distinct CDR3 sequences; about two fifths are singletons and the top ten take 23%. The specimen sequenced was blood. These receptors all stem from a human donor in good health. The CDR3 runs from the conserved cysteine through the conserved F or W. Each record gives: clone size, D gene, J gene, V gene, CDR3 protein, CDR3 DNA. D genes are given only for firm matches. Size is omitted from some rows. Given values are once, few, many or a class for expanded clones.

>once|TRBD1|TRBJ1-6|TRBV3-1
CASSPGQDNSPPHF
TGTGCCAGCAGCCCGGGACAGGATAATTCACCCCCTCACTTT
>-|-|TRBJ2-2|TRBV12-3/TRBV12-4
CASSLYRELFF
TGTGCCAGCAGTTTATACCGGGAGCTGTTTTTT
>-|TRBD1|TRBJ1-6|TRBV10-3
CAISERDRMNSPLHF
TGTGCCATCAGTGAGCGGGACAGGATGAATTCACCCCTCCACTTT
>-|-|TRBJ2-7|TRBV5-1
CASSWGVGIYEQYF
TGCGCCAGCAGCTGGGGAGTAGGGATCTACGAGCAGTACTTC
>-|-|TRBJ1-5|TRBV7-9
CASSLGATSQPQHF
TGTGCCAGCAGCTTGGGTGCAACCTCACAGCCCCAGCATTTT
>-|-|TRBJ2-1|TRBV6-1
CASSDGGTEQFF
TGTGCCAGCAGTGATGGGGGGACTGAGCAGTTCTTC
>-|-|TRBJ2-1|TRBV19
CASKRRSSPSLGVDEQFF
TGTGCCAGTAAGAGAAGGAGTTCCCCGTCGCTAGGGGTGGATGAGCAGTTCTTC
>few|-|TRBJ1-2|TRBV7-9
CASSPLEQGPNYGYTF
TGTGCCAGCAGCCCGCTCGAACAGGGACCTAACTATGGCTACACCTTC
>-|TRBD1|TRBJ2-5|TRBV9
CASSQGAGSWGETQYF
TGTGCCAGCAGCCAGGGGGCAGGGAGTTGGGGAGAGACCCAGTACTTC
>-|TRBD1|TRBJ2-2|TRBV28
CASSLRTGSTGELFF
TGTGCCAGCAGTTTAAGGACAGGATCCACCGGGGAGCTGTTTTTT
>-|-|TRBJ2-3|TRBV29-1
CSVMLGTDTQYF
TGCAGCGTTATGTTAGGGACAGATACGCAGTATTTT
>few|TRBD2|TRBJ2-3|TRBV11-2
CASSTLAVTDTQYF
TGTGCCAGCAGCACACTAGCGGTGACAGATACGCAGTATTTT
>-|-|TRBJ1-2|TRBV20-1
CSAELPVSNYGYTF
TGCAGTGCCGAGCTTCCAGTCTCTAACTATGGCTACACCTTC
>few|-|TRBJ2-4|TRBV5-1
CASSLESRGNIQYF
TGCGCCAGCAGCTTGGAATCGAGGGGGAACATTCAGTACTTC
>-|TRBD1|TRBJ1-5|TRBV10-3
CAIKGQDDQPQHF
TGTGCCATCAAAGGACAGGATGATCAGCCCCAGCATTTT
>-|TRBD1|TRBJ1-4|TRBV7-9
CASSRGPRFEKLFF
TGTGCCAGCTCAAGGGGGCCGCGTTTTGAAAAACTGTTTTTT
>few|-|TRBJ2-3|TRBV10-3
CAIRRGDTQYF
TGTGCCATCAGGAGGGGGGATACGCAGTATTTT
>once|TRBD2|TRBJ2-1|TRBV20-1
CSAPRTGTSGGLYNEQFF
TGCAGTGCTCCACGAACCGGGACTAGCGGAGGCCTGTACAATGAGCAGTTCTTC
>few|-|TRBJ2-3|TRBV29-1
CSASTHTDTQYF
TGCAGCGCTTCGACCCACACAGATACGCAGTATTTT
>-|-|TRBJ2-5|TRBV20-1
CSARLGTLSPAQYF
TGCAGTGCTAGACTCGGGACTCTCTCCCCGGCGCAGTACTTC
>-|-|TRBJ2-6|TRBV6-5
CASSLNPRGAGANVLTF
TGTGCCAGCAGTTTAAACCCGAGGGGAGCTGGGGCCAACGTCCTGACTTTC
>-|-|TRBJ2-7|TRBV29-1
CSVARIERGEQYF
TGCAGCGTTGCCCGAATCGAACGCGGGGAGCAGTACTTC
>-|-|TRBJ2-5|TRBV5-1
CASSLEGGKETRYF
TGCGCCAGCAGCTTGGAAGGGGGAAAAGAGACCCGGTACTTC
>once|-|TRBJ2-1|TRBV10-3
CAIKRDGAAGELFF
TGTGCCATCAAACGGGACGGGGCCGCCGGGGAGCTGTTCTTC
>few|TRBD2|TRBJ2-3|TRBV2
CASSGWTSGPTDTQYF
TGTGCCAGCAGTGGCTGGACTAGCGGGCCCACAGATACGCAGTATTTT
>few|-|TRBJ2-3|TRBV5-1
CASSMVEAGTDTQYF
TGCGCCAGTAGCATGGTCGAGGCAGGGACAGATACGCAGTATTTT
>few|TRBD1|TRBJ2-3|TRBV28
CASSVQGQGTDTQYF
TGTGCCAGCAGTGTACAGGGGCAAGGGACAGATACGCAGTATTTT
>-|-|TRBJ1-6|TRBV5-1
CASSLEGWGDSPLHF
TGCGCCAGCAGCTTGGAAGGGTGGGGAGATTCACCCCTCCACTTT
>-|TRBD1|TRBJ2-5|TRBV7-3
CASSLRTGKYETQYF
TGTGCCAGCAGCTTACGGACAGGGAAGTACGAGACCCAGTACTTC
>-|-|TRBJ2-1|TRBV12-3/TRBV12-4
CASSPQNFHRANEQFF
TGTGCCAGCAGTCCCCAAAACTTTCACCGGGCCAATGAGCAGTTCTTC
>-|-|TRBJ1-5|TRBV20-1
CSAHSGGAWDQPQHF
TGCAGTGCCCATTCGGGGGGGGCGTGGGATCAGCCCCAGCATTTT
>-|-|TRBJ2-1|TRBV11-1
CASSLGFRGGSEQFF
TGTGCCAGCAGCTTAGGTTTTAGGGGGGGCAGCGAGCAGTTCTTC
>-|TRBD2|TRBJ2-3|TRBV7-6
CASSLGWTSGGANTDTQYF
TGTGCCAGCAGCTTAGGATGGACTAGCGGGGGGGCTAACACAGATACGCAGTATTTT
>-|-|TRBJ2-1|TRBV7-6
CASSLSQEGASYNEQFF
TGTGCCAGCAGCTTAAGCCAGGAGGGTGCATCCTACAATGAGCAGTTCTTC
>-|-|TRBJ2-1|TRBV7-9
CASSSPSVGWNEQFF
TGTGCCAGCAGCTCCCCTTCGGTGGGGTGGAATGAGCAGTTCTTC
>few|-|TRBJ1-1|TRBV12-3/TRBV12-4
CASRPGRYTEAFF
TGTGCCAGCAGGCCAGGACGTTACACTGAAGCTTTCTTT
>once|-|TRBJ2-7|TRBV20-1
CSARQGRRSAYEQYF
TGCAGTGCTAGGCAGGGTCGTCGGTCGGCCTACGAGCAGTACTTC
>-|-|TRBJ1-2|TRBV28
CASSLVGRHYGYTF
TGTGCCAGCAGTTTAGTGGGTCGGCACTATGGCTACACCTTC
>few|-|TRBJ2-3|TRBV28
CASSLLPGRGTDTQYF
TGTGCCAGCAGTCTACTCCCAGGCAGGGGCACAGATACGCAGTATTTT
>few|TRBD1|TRBJ2-5|TRBV2
CASKRDRGQETQYF
TGTGCCAGCAAAAGGGACAGGGGGCAAGAGACCCAGTACTTC
>-|TRBD2|TRBJ2-1|TRBV6-5
CASIAGGPRGEQFF
TGTGCCAGTATAGCGGGGGGCCCGAGGGGTGAGCAGTTCTTC
>-|-|TRBJ2-3|TRBV24-1
CATSLSTNTQYF
TGTGCCACCAGCCTGTCCACGAATACGCAGTATTTT
>few|-|TRBJ2-3|TRBV7-2
CASSRIRGDTDTQYF
TGTGCCAGCAGCCGCATCCGGGGAGATACAGATACGCAGTATTTT
>-|-|TRBJ2-7|TRBV5-6
CASSARWSTYEQYF
TGTGCCAGCAGCGCCCGGTGGAGTACCTACGAGCAGTACTTC
>-|-|TRBJ1-2|TRBV4-3
CASSQELHTSYGYTF
TGCGCCAGCAGCCAAGAACTTCACACCAGCTATGGCTACACCTTC
>-|TRBD2|TRBJ2-7|TRBV6-5
CASSWGRDGTYEQYF
TGTGCCAGCAGTTGGGGGAGGGACGGGACCTACGAGCAGTACTTC
>-|-|TRBJ1-1|TRBV7-9
CASSLVRQDLAFF
TGTGCCAGCAGCTTAGTTCGGCAGGATTTAGCTTTCTTT
>-|-|TRBJ1-6|TRBV20-1
CSARVLVGAGWSLLHF
TGCAGTGCTAGAGTGCTTGTAGGGGCTGGATGGTCACTCCTCCACTTT
>few|-|TRBJ2-5|TRBV20-1
CSARLITGTSGETQYF
TGCAGTGCTAGATTGATTACAGGGACCTCTGGGGAGACCCAGTACTTC
>-|TRBD1|TRBJ1-2|TRBV20-1
CSARAVVPGQGTGYTF
TGCAGTGCTAGAGCGGTTGTACCGGGACAGGGAACGGGCTACACCTTC
>-|-|TRBJ1-1|TRBV29-1
CSVEAWGNTEAFF
TGCAGCGTTGAAGCCTGGGGTAACACTGAAGCTTTCTTT
>-|-|TRBJ1-5|TRBV6-2/TRBV6-3
CASRTDEGNQPQHF
TGTGCCAGCAGGACAGATGAGGGGAATCAGCCCCAGCATTTT
>few|-|TRBJ2-1|TRBV4-3
CASSRRVHNEQFF
TGCGCCAGCAGCCGCCGTGTTCACAATGAGCAGTTCTTC
>-|TRBD2|TRBJ2-5|TRBV6-2/TRBV6-3
CAGRRLAVETQYF
TGTGCCGGCAGAAGACTAGCGGTCGAGACCCAGTACTTC
>many|-|TRBJ2-7|TRBV7-9
CASSLSGYEQYF
TGCGCCAGCAGCTTGTCCGGCTACGAGCAGTACTTC